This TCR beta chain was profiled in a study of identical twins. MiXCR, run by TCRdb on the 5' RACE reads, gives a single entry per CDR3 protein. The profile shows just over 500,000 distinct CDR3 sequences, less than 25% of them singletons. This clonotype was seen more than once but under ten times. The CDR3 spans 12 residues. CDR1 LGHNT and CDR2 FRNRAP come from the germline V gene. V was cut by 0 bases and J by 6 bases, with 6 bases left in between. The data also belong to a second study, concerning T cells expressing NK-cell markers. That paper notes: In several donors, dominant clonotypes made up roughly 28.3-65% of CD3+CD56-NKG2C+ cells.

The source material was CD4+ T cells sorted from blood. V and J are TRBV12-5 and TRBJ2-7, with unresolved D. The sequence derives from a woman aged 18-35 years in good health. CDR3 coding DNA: TGTGCTAGTGGTTTGGTAGTGAGCGAGCAGTACTTC. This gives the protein CASGLVVSEQYF.